The text below deals with one T cell receptor beta chain. The sample is drawn from a study of blood T cell repertoires in COVID-19. V gave up 6 bases and J gave up 4 bases; unmatched junction bases: 9. Germline-derived CDR1 and CDR2 are MNHEY and SVGAGI. The CDR3 sequence is 15 residues long. Participants were aged 18 to 89 years from more than 20 US areas. Sequenced by immunoSEQ multiplex PCR; TCRdb stores in-frame clones only, minus some. The top ten clones hold about 4% of a sample with 190,000 or so clones, roughly 90% of them seen once. The material sequenced was PBMCs or T cells enriched from blood (not recorded which). The sequence was collected from a woman in her 30s who had been exposed to COVID-19. This chain joins TRBV6-5 and TRBJ1-5; 7 positions agree with TRBD1. The CDR3 is CASSRSRDSNQPQHF. The CDR3 DNA sequence: TGTGCCAGCAGCCGGTCCCGGGACAGTAATCAGCCCCAGCATTTT.